This entry lists 24 T cell receptor beta chains sequenced from one sample in a study of OX40 agonist ivuxolimab in advanced cancers. Library construction relied on the immunoSEQ multiplex PCR assay. TCRdb took this table from immuneACCESS and kept in-frame rearrangements with V and J called. Such tables lack part of the clones; where checked against another copy, unresolved V genes explain under half of the gap, and the rest is unexplained. This sample gives 40,000 to 60,000 clones in total; around 79% of them show up just once. The ten most abundant clones make up 6.5% to 9.5% of the sample. Sample: CD4+ or CD8+ T cells sorted from blood, taken in a trial of the OX40 agonist ivuxolimab. The receptors originated from an adult with an advanced solid tumor such as melanoma, head and neck, liver or kidney cancer.

The chain links TRBV6-6 to TRBJ2-7; 9 bases map to TRBD1. There are 14 residues in the CDR3. Trimming removed 6 bases from V and 5 bases from J; junction bases left unmatched: 8. Germline CDR1 MNHNY, CDR2 SVGAGI (reference sequence). CDR3 residues: CASRPGQGGHEQYF. The CDR3 DNA sequence: TGTGCCAGCAGACCGGGACAGGGAGGCCACGAGCAGTACTTC.

This sequence joins TRBV6-5 and TRBJ2-7; 8 bases align to TRBD2. V gave up 5 bases and J gave up 4 bases; unmatched junction bases: 10. The CDR3 totals 15 residues. Germline lookup yields CDR1 MNHEY and CDR2 SVGAGI. DNA for the CDR3: TGTGCCAGCAGTCCACACAGCGGGAGAATTTACGAGCAGTACTTC. The encoded protein is CASSPHSGRIYEQYF.

The chain recombines TRBV18 with TRBJ1-4; 8 bases fit TRBD1. This CDR3 has 15 residues. V lost 3 bases and J lost 6; bases outside the gene matches: 6. Germline V gene lookup returns CDR1 KGHSH and CDR2 LQKENI. The CDR3 spells CASSPTGAFDEKLFF. In DNA, the CDR3 is TGTGCCAGCTCACCGACAGGGGCCTTTGATGAAAAACTGTTTTTT.

The V gene is TRBV19, the J gene TRBJ1-5, with D unresolved. V was shortened by 7 bases and J by 1 base, with 14 bases between the two germline ends. The CDR3 sequence is 15 residues long. Germline-derived CDR1 and CDR2 are LNHDA and SQIVND (reference sequence). The DNA for the CDR3 is TGTGCCAGTACCATAGGAGTCCGAAGCAATCAGCCCCAGCATTTT. Amino acids: CASTIGVRSNQPQHF.

The V gene is TRBV7-6, the J gene TRBJ2-7; 10 positions agree with TRBD1. There are 14 residues in the CDR3. Germline V gives CDR1 SGHVS, CDR2 FNYEAQ. Trimming cost V 5 bases and J 7 bases; bases outside gene matches: 8. The chain's CDR3 is CASSPGTGAREQYF. The CDR3 bases are TGTGCCAGCAGCCCAGGGACAGGGGCGAGGGAGCAGTACTTC.

The V call is TRBV5-1, the J call TRBJ2-1, with TRBD1 matching over 11 bases. This CDR3 spans 15 amino acids. Per germline, CDR1 SGHRS and CDR2 YFSETQ. V trimming: 2 bases; J trimming: 8 bases; junction bases outside the gene matches: 6. Written as DNA, the CDR3 is TGCGCCAGCAGCTTCGGACAGGGGGCTGGTGATGAGCAGTTCTTC. The encoded protein is CASSFGQGAGDEQFF.

The genes are TRBV29-1 and TRBJ1-1; D is unclear. Per the germline V gene, CDR1 is SQVTM and CDR2 is ANQGSEA. V shed 6 bases and J shed 2 bases, with 4 bases lying between them. The CDR3 has 10 amino acids. CDR3 region: CSVINTEAFF. The CDR3 DNA reads as TGCAGCGTGATCAACACTGAAGCTTTCTTT.

This chain joins TRBV6-1 and TRBJ2-7; 7 bases are shared with TRBD1. The J segment lost 5 bases and the V segment lost 4 bases, leaving 5 bases of the junction unmatched. The CDR3 runs to 13 residues. In germline, CDR1 is MNHNS, CDR2 SASEGT. In DNA form, the CDR3 reads TGTGCCAGCAGTGTCATACAGGGGAACGAGCAGTACTTC. This translates into CASSVIQGNEQYF.

This clone was seen only once. The V and J genes are TRBV19 and TRBJ2-1, with 12 bases fitting TRBD2. Trimming removed 6 bases from V and 0 bases from J; junction bases left unmatched: 6. Germline-derived CDR1 and CDR2 are LNHDA and SQIVND (reference sequence). The CDR3 extends over 17 amino acids. The CDR3 coding sequence is TGTGCCAGTAGGGGGACTAGCGGGCTTAGCTCCTACAATGAGCAGTTCTTC. Translation: CASRGTSGLSSYNEQFF.

V usage is TRBV4-1 and J usage is TRBJ1-6, with TRBD1 as a possible D gene (6 bases). Germline V gene data show CDR1 as MGHRA and CDR2 as YSYEKL. The CDR3 is made up of 15 amino acids. The ends were cut back, 0 bases at V and 10 bases at J, with 13 bases in the middle. The DNA for the CDR3 is TGCGCCAGCAGCCAAGAGTCCCGGACAGTATCACCCCTCCACTTT. It encodes CASSQESRTVSPLHF.

V and J are TRBV12-5 and TRBJ1-1; 7 positions match TRBD1. The ends lost 0 bases at V and 3 bases at J; junction bases unmatched: 10. This CDR3 spans 17 amino acids. Germline-derived CDR1 and CDR2 are LGHNT and FRNRAP. CDR3 nucleotide sequence: TGTGCTAGTGGTTTGGTACCTACAGGGGAAGGGGACACTGAAGCTTTCTTT. Amino acid sequence: CASGLVPTGEGDTEAFF.

The rearrangement links TRBV7-2 to TRBJ2-7; D is unclear. The CDR3 runs 15 residues. V lost 2 bases, J lost 3 bases, and 14 bases lay in between. CDR1 and CDR2 (germline): SGHTA, FQGNSA. The CDR3 DNA sequence: TGTGCCAGCAGCTTAAGAACTAAGTCTGACTACGAGCAGTACTTC. This sequence encodes CASSLRTKSDYEQYF.

CDR3 protein: CASSLPYYEQYF. In DNA, the CDR3 is TGTGCCAGCAGCCTGCCCTACTACGAGCAGTACTTC. The chain joins TRBV5-6 to TRBJ2-7, with D hard to call. Trimming cost V 4 bases and J 3 bases, with 8 bases left between them. The germline gives CDR1 SGHDT, CDR2 YYEEEE. The CDR3 runs to 12 residues.

This clone was observed a single time. The same CDR3 arises from other DNA sequences in this sample as well. This chain uses TRBV7-9 with TRBJ1-1; no firm D call. V was pared by 5 bases and J by 6 bases, with 13 bases between. The CDR3 has 13 residues. Germline-derived CDR1 and CDR2 are SEHNR and FQNEAQ (reference sequence). The CDR3 spells CASSPPGGSEAFF. For the CDR3, the DNA is TGTGCCAGCAGCCCGCCGGGAGGATCTGAAGCTTTCTTT.

V is TRBV10-3 and J is TRBJ1-3; D ambiguous. Germline values: CDR1 ENHRY, CDR2 SYGVKD. Trimming removed 7 bases at V and 0 bases at J, with 13 bases between. This CDR3 has 15 amino acids. The CDR3 reads CAITHDPSSGNTIYF. DNA for the CDR3: TGTGCCATCACTCACGACCCGAGCTCTGGAAACACCATATATTTT.

The rearrangement joins TRBV7-2 to TRBJ2-3, with D hard to call. The germline V gene encodes CDR1 SGHTA and CDR2 FQGNSA. The CDR3 is made up of 12 amino acids. V lost 5 bases, J lost 6 bases, and 9 bases lay in between. For the CDR3, the DNA is TGTGCCAGCAGCCTCCACTCTGATACGCAGTATTTT. It encodes CASSLHSDTQYF.

V gene TRBV5-1 combines with J gene TRBJ2-2; D unclear. Trimming removed 1 base at V and 2 bases at J, with 9 bases between. This CDR3 has 15 residues. Germline V gives CDR1 SGHRS, CDR2 YFSETQ. CDR3 sequence: CASSLLNGNTGELFF. The CDR3 DNA follows: TGCGCCAGCAGCTTGCTGAACGGAAACACCGGGGAGCTGTTTTTT.

This rearrangement joins TRBV28 to TRBJ1-4; tentatively, D is TRBD1 (6 bases). V was pared by 2 bases and J by 0 bases, with 7 bases between. Germline V lookup: CDR1 MDHEN, CDR2 SYDVKM. The CDR3 totals 15 residues. CDR3 residues: CASSLGGTTNEKLFF. As DNA, the CDR3 is TGTGCCAGCAGTTTAGGGGGCACAACTAATGAAAAACTGTTTTTT.

This clone is judged medium-sized (0.01 to 0.1%). V is TRBV27 and J is TRBJ1-5; unclear D gene. The V and J ends lost 3 bases and 7 bases respectively, with 13 bases between them. The CDR3 extends over 14 amino acids. The germline CDR1 and CDR2 sequences are MNHEY and SMNVEV (reference sequence). The CDR3 coding sequence is TGTGCCAGCAGTTTCTCCGGTTTTGGCCAGCCCCAGCATTTT. It encodes CASSFSGFGQPQHF.

The V gene is TRBV7-2, the J gene TRBJ2-7; a possible D gene is TRBD1 (5 bases). Germline lookup yields CDR1 SGHTA and CDR2 FQGNSA. The CDR3 consists of 13 residues. V dropped 3 bases and J dropped 4 bases, with 10 bases sitting between them. CDR3 DNA: TGTGCCAGCAGCTTCAGGGAACCTTACGAGCAGTACTTC. The encoded protein is CASSFREPYEQYF.

The chain carries TRBV4-3 and TRBJ2-5; TRBD1 matches 8 bases. Germline CDR1 LGHNA, CDR2 YSLEER. V trimming: 0 bases; J trimming: 1 base; junction bases outside the gene matches: 7. The CDR3 consists of 17 residues. The CDR3 is CASSQEAAGGRQETQYF. Here the CDR3 DNA reads TGCGCCAGCAGCCAAGAAGCGGCAGGGGGCCGCCAAGAGACCCAGTACTTC.

The V and J genes are TRBV27 and TRBJ1-2; TRBD1 is a possible D gene (5 bases). V lost 5 bases and J 4 bases, leaving 17 bases between the germline ends. Per the germline V gene, CDR1 is MNHEY and CDR2 is SMNVEV (reference sequence). CDR3 size: 15 residues. The CDR3 coding sequence is TGTGCCAGCAGTCACGGGGGGGATATAAGCTATGGCTACACCTTC. Translated: CASSHGGDISYGYTF.

V and J are TRBV30 and TRBJ1-4, with D perhaps matching TRBD1 (5 bases). Germline lookup yields CDR1 GTSNPN and CDR2 SVGIG (reference sequence). The CDR3 runs to 13 residues. Trimming took off 5 bases at V and 8 bases at J, with 15 bases between the two ends. The CDR3 spells CAWGRGEVEKLFF. The DNA of the CDR3 is TGTGCCTGGGGACGGGGGGAGGTGGAAAAACTGTTTTTT.

This clone showed up many times. The chain combines TRBV2 with TRBJ2-3; D is ambiguous. The germline V and J ends were trimmed by 4 bases and 1 base, with 18 bases remaining between them. Germline CDR1 and CDR2: SNHLY and FYNNEI. This CDR3 spans 17 amino acids. This chain's CDR3 is CASSVHDQGGGTDTQYF. In nucleotides, the CDR3 is TGTGCCAGCAGTGTTCACGATCAAGGTGGAGGCACAGATACGCAGTATTTT.